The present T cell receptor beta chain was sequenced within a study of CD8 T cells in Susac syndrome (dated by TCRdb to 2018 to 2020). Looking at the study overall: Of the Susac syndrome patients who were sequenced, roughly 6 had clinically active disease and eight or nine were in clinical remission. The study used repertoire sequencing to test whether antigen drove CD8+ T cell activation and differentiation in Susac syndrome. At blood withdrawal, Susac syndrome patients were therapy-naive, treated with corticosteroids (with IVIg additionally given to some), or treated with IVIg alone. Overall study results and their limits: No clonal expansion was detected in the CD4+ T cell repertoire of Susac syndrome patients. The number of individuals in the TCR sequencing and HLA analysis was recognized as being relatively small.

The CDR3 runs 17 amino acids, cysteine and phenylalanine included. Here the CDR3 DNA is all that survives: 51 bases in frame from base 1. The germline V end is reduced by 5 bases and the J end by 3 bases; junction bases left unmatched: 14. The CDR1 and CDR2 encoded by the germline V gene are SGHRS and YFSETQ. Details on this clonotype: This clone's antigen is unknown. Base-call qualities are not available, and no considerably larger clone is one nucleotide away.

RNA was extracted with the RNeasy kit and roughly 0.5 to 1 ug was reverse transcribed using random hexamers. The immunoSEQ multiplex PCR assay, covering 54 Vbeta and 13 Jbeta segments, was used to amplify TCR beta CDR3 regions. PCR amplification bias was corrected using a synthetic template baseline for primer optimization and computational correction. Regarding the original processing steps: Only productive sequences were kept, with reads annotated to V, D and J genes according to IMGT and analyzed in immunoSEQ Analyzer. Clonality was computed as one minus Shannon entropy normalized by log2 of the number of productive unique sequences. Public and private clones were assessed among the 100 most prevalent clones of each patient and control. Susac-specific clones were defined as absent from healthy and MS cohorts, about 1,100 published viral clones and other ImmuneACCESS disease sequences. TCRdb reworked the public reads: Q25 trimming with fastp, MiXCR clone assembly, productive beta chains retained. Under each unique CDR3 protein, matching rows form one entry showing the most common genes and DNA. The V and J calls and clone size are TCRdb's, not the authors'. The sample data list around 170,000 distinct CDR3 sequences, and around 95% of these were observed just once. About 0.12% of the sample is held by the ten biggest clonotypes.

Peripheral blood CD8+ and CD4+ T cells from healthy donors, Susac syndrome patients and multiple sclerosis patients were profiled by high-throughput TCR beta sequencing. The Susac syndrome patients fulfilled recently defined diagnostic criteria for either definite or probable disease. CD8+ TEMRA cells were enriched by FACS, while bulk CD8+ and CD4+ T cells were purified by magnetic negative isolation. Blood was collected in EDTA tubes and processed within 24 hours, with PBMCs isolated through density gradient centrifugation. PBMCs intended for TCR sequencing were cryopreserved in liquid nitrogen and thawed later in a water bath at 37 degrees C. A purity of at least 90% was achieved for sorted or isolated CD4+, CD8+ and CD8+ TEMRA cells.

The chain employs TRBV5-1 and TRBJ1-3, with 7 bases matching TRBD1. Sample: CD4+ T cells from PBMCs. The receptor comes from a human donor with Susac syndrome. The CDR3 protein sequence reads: CASSPTTGQASGNTIYF. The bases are TGCGCCAGCAGTCCCACGACCGGACAGGCTAGTGGAAACACCATATATTTT.